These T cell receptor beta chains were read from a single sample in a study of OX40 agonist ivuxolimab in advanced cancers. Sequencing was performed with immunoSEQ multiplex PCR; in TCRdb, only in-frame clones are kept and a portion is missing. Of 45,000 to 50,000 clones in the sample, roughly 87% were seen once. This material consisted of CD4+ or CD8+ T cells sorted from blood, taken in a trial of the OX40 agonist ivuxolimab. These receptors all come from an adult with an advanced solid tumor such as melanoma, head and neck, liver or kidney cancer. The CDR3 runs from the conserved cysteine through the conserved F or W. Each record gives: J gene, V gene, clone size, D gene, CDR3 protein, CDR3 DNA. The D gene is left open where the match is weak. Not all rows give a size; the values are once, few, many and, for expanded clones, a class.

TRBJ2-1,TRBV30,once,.,CAWTVGPVHNEQFF,TGTGCCTGGACCGTAGGGCCAGTTCACAATGAGCAGTTCTTC
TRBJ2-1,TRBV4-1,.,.,CASSQEVGVIDYYNEQFF,TGCGCCAGCAGCCAAGAAGTAGGAGTGATCGACTACTACAATGAGCAGTTCTTC
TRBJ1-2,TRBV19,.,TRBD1,CASSAGGTVYGYTF,TGTGCCAGTAGTGCCGGAGGGACAGTCTATGGCTACACCTTC
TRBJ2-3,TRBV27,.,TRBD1,CASSFRTGSVTDTQYF,TGTGCCAGCAGTTTCCGGACAGGTTCAGTCACAGATACGCAGTATTTT
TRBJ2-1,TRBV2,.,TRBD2,CASSGLAGANEQFF,TGTGCCAGCAGTGGGCTAGCGGGAGCCAATGAGCAGTTCTTC
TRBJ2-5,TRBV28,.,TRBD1,CASSPSLQGGETQYF,TGTGCCAGCAGTCCAAGTTTACAGGGGGGAGAGACCCAGTACTTC
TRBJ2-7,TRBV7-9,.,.,CASREGGYVSEQYF,TGTGCCAGCAGAGAGGGGGGTTATGTGAGCGAGCAGTACTTC
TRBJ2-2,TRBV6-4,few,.,CASSARNTGELFF,TGTGCCAGCAGTGCCAGGAACACCGGGGAGCTGTTTTTT
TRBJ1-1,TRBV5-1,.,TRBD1,CASSIGTVDTEAFF,TGCGCCAGCAGCATAGGGACAGTGGACACTGAAGCTTTCTTT
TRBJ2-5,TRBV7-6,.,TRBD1,CASSPRTGGVRETQYF,TGTGCCAGCAGCCCGCGGACAGGGGGCGTGAGAGAGACCCAGTACTTC
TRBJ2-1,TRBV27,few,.,CASSLSIRASEQFF,TGTGCCAGCAGTTTAAGTATCCGGGCCTCTGAGCAGTTCTTC
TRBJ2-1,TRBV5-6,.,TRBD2,CASTRTGTSVNEQFF,TGTGCCAGCACGCGAACCGGGACTAGCGTAAATGAGCAGTTCTTC
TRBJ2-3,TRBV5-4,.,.,CASSSPGPPTPDTQYF,TGTGCCAGCAGCTCCCCGGGACCGCCTACCCCAGATACGCAGTATTTT
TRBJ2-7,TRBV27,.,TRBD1,CASSMDRGRLNYEQYF,TGTGCCAGCAGTATGGACAGGGGAAGATTAAACTACGAGCAGTACTTC
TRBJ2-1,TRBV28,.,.,CASSPLANEQFF,TGTGCCAGCAGTCCATTAGCGAATGAGCAGTTCTTC
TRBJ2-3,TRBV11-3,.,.,CASSFGRAADTQYF,TGTGCCAGCAGCTTTGGCAGGGCCGCAGATACGCAGTATTTT
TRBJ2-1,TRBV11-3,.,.,CASSLDGLSGYNEQFF,TGTGCCAGCAGCTTAGATGGGCTGAGCGGGTACAATGAGCAGTTCTTC
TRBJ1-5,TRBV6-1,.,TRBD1,CASSLTTGPNQPQHF,TGTGCCAGCAGTCTAACGACAGGGCCGAATCAGCCCCAGCATTTT
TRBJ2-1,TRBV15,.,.,CATSRSGSSYNEQFF,TGTGCCACCAGCAGGAGCGGTAGCTCCTACAATGAGCAGTTCTTC
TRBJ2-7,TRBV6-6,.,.,CATGAYEQYF,TGTGCCACCGGGGCCTACGAGCAGTACTTC
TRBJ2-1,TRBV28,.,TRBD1,CACGTGTAKSYNEQFF,TGTGCCTGCGGAACCGGGACAGCCAAGTCCTACAATGAGCAGTTCTTC
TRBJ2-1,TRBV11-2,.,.,CASSRSTGFGVSSEQFF,TGTGCCAGCAGCCGTTCCACAGGGTTTGGGGTTAGTAGTGAGCAGTTCTTC
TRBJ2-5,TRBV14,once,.,CASSQDLGETQYF,TGTGCCAGCAGCCAAGATCTGGGTGAGACCCAGTACTTC
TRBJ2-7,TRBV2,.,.,CASSERQNIYEQYF,TGTGCCAGCAGTGAACGGCAGAATATCTACGAGCAGTACTTC
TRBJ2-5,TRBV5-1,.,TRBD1,CASSMTGGAETQYF,TGCGCCAGCAGCATGACAGGGGGCGCTGAGACCCAGTACTTC
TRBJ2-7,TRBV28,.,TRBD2,CASSTGTSGSYEQYF,TGTGCCAGCAGTACCGGGACTAGCGGCTCCTACGAGCAGTACTTC
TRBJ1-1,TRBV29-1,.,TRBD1,CSGGGQGHTEAFF,TGCAGCGGCGGGGGACAGGGGCACACTGAAGCTTTCTTT
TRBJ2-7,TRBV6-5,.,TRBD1,CASAGTGQYEQYF,TGTGCCAGCGCTGGGACAGGCCAATACGAGCAGTACTTC
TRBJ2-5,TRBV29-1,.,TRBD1,CSVEPQGKGETQYF,TGCAGCGTTGAACCACAGGGGAAGGGAGAGACCCAGTACTTC
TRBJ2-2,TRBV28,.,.,CASSFLVGELFF,TGTGCCAGCAGTTTCCTGGTGGGGGAGCTGTTTTTT
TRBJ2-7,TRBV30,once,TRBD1,CAWSLTGGSHEQYF,TGTGCCTGGAGTCTGACAGGGGGCTCCCACGAGCAGTACTTC
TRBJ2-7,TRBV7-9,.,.,CASSSGGMWREQYF,TGTGCCAGCAGCTCCGGCGGCATGTGGCGCGAGCAGTACTTC
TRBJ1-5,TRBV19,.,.,CASSIGWGWPQHF,TGTGCCAGTAGTATTGGATGGGGATGGCCCCAGCATTTT
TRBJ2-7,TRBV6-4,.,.,CASSSKYF,TGTGCCAGCAGTTCAAAGTACTTC
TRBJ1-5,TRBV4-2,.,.,CASSRVDGNQPQHF,TGTGCCAGCAGTCGCGTAGACGGCAATCAGCCCCAGCATTTT
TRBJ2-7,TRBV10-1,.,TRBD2,CASSDGASGTFKQYF,TGCGCCAGCAGTGATGGGGCTAGCGGGACATTCAAGCAGTACTTC
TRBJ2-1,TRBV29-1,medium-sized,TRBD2,CSGRTSGEWNEQFF,TGCAGCGGGAGGACTAGCGGGGAATGGAATGAGCAGTTCTTC
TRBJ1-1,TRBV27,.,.,CASSPFGGRWGMNTEAFF,TGTGCCAGCAGTCCCTTTGGGGGGCGTTGGGGTATGAACACTGAAGCTTTCTTT
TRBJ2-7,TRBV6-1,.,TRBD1,CASSVGTVEQYF,TGTGCCAGCAGTGTGGGGACAGTCGAGCAGTACTTC
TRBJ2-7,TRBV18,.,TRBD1,CASSPPGQRKNSYEQYF,TGTGCCAGCTCACCACCGGGACAGAGAAAAAACTCCTACGAGCAGTACTTC
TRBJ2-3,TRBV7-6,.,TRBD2,CASSFSGSGDTQYF,TGTGCCAGCAGCTTTAGCGGGAGTGGTGATACGCAGTATTTT
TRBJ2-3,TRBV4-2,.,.,CASSQGGQSRDTQYF,TGTGCCAGCAGCCAAGGCGGACAGTCAAGGGATACGCAGTATTTT
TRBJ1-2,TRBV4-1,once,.,CASSHYAGADNYGYTF,TGCGCCAGCAGCCATTATGCAGGGGCGGATAACTATGGCTACACCTTC
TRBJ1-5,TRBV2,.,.,CASSDNYSNQPQHF,TGTGCCAGCAGCGACAACTATAGCAATCAGCCCCAGCATTTT
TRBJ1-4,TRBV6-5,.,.,CASSYTGTGEKKLFF,TGTGCCAGCAGCTATACAGGGACGGGAGAGAAAAAACTGTTTTTT
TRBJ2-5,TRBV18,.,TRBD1,CASSSDRVGQETQYF,TGTGCCAGCTCATCAGACAGGGTTGGGCAAGAGACCCAGTACTTC
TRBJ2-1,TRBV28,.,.,CASTPTLPYNEQFF,TGTGCCAGCACCCCTACCCTACCTTACAATGAGCAGTTCTTC
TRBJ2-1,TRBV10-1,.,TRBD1,CASSSGQGELGNEQFF,TGCGCCAGCAGTTCAGGACAGGGGGAACTGGGTAATGAGCAGTTCTTC
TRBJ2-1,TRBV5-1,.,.,CASSLLGGVGARGTIYNEQFF,TGCGCCAGCAGCTTGCTGGGGGGCGTGGGGGCTCGCGGGACAATCTACAATGAGCAGTTCTTC
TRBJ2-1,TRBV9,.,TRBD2,CASSRTSGSDNEQFF,TGTGCCAGCAGCAGGACTAGCGGGAGTGACAATGAGCAGTTCTTC
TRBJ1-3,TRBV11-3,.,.,CASSLGGARNTIYF,TGTGCCAGCAGCTTAGGAGGGGCCAGAAACACCATATATTTT
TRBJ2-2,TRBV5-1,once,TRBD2,CASSLYGTSGSTGELFF,TGCGCCAGCAGTCTCTACGGGACTAGCGGGAGCACCGGGGAGCTGTTTTTT
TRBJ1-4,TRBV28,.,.,CASSLLSGADEKLFF,TGTGCCAGCAGTTTATTATCGGGGGCCGATGAAAAACTGTTTTTT
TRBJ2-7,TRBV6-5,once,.,CASRPDNYYEQYF,TGTGCCAGCAGACCCGACAACTACTACGAGCAGTACTTC
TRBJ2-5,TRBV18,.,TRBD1,CASSRTGEETQYF,TGTGCCAGCTCAAGGACAGGAGAAGAGACCCAGTACTTC
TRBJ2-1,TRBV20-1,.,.,CSARDQRPFF,TGCAGTGCTAGGGACCAGAGGCCGTTCTTC
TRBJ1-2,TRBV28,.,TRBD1,CASSQGATNYGYTF,TGTGCCAGCAGCCAGGGGGCCACTAACTATGGCTACACCTTC
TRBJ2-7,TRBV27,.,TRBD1,CASSLDRGPYEQYF,TGTGCCAGCAGTTTAGACAGGGGACCCTACGAGCAGTACTTC
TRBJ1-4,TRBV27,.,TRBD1,CASSDGTGVANEKLFF,TGTGCCAGCAGTGACGGGACAGGGGTTGCTAATGAAAAACTGTTTTTT